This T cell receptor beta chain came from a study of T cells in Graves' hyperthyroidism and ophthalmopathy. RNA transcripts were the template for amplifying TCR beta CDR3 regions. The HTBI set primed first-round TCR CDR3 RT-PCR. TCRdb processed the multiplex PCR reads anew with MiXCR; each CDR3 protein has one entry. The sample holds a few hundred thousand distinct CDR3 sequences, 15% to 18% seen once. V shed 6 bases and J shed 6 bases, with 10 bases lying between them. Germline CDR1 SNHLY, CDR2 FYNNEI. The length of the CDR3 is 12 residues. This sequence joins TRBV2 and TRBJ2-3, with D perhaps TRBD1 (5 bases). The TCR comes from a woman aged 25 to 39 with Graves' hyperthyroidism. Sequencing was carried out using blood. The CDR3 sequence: CASRPPGDTQYF. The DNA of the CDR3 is TGTGCCAGCAGGCCTCCAGGGGATACGCAGTATTTT.